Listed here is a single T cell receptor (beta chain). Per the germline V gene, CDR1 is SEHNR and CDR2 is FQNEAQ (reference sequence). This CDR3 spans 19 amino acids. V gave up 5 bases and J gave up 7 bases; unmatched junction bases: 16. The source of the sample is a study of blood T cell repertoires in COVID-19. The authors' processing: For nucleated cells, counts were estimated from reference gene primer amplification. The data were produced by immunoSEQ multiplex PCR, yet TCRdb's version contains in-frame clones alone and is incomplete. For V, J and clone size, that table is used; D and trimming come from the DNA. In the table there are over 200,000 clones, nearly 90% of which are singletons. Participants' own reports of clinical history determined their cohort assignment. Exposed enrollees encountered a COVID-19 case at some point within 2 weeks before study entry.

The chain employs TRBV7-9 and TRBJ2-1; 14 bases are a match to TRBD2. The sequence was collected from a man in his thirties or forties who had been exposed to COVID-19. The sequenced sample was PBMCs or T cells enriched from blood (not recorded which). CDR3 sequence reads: CASSHPTSGGARLLNEQFF. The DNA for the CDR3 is TGTGCCAGCAGCCACCCGACTAGCGGGGGGGCGAGGCTACTGAATGAGCAGTTCTTC.